Listed below are T cell receptor beta chains from one sample, sequenced in a study of blood T cell repertoires in COVID-19. Clones were read by immunoSEQ multiplex PCR, and TCRdb kept only the in-frame ones, dropping some. The table has more than 150,000 clones, roughly nine tenths seen once. Sequencing used peripheral blood. These TCRs come from a young man with acute or convalescent COVID-19. CDR3s include the opening cysteine and the closing phenylalanine or tryptophan. The D gene is left open where the match is weak. Clone sizes are given selectively: once, few, many, or a class where the clone is expanded.

J gene: TRBJ1-2
clone size: NA
D gene: TRBD1
V gene: TRBV19
CDR3 DNA: TGTGCCAGTAGTATCCACGTGGGACAGCGAACATCTAACTATGGCTACACCTTC
CDR3 protein: CASSIHVGQRTSNYGYTF

J gene: TRBJ1-1
clone size: NA
D gene: TRBD1
V gene: TRBV28
CDR3 DNA: TGTGCCAGCATCCTGACAGGGGAATGGTACACTGAAGCTTTCTTT
CDR3 protein: CASILTGEWYTEAFF

J gene: TRBJ2-1
clone size: NA
D gene: NA
V gene: TRBV6-2/TRBV6-3
CDR3 DNA: TGTGCCAGCAGCCTTCTAATACTCCTGGTGCCGTACAATGAGCAGTTCTTC
CDR3 protein: CASSLLILLVPYNEQFF

J gene: TRBJ2-7
clone size: NA
D gene: NA
V gene: TRBV19
CDR3 DNA: TGTGCCACCTCACCAGGGGATTACGAGCAGTACTTC
CDR3 protein: CATSPGDYEQYF

J gene: TRBJ2-3
clone size: NA
D gene: TRBD2
V gene: TRBV7-3
CDR3 DNA: TGTGCCAGCAGCTTGGTTGGCGGGGGGAGCACAGATACGCAGTATTTT
CDR3 protein: CASSLVGGGSTDTQYF

J gene: TRBJ1-2
clone size: NA
D gene: TRBD1
V gene: TRBV15
CDR3 DNA: TGTGCCACCAGCAGAAAGACAGGGCCCTATGGCTACACCTTC
CDR3 protein: CATSRKTGPYGYTF

J gene: TRBJ2-7
clone size: few
D gene: NA
V gene: TRBV6-5
CDR3 DNA: TGTGCCGGACACCAGCAGTTCTACGAGCAGTACTTC
CDR3 protein: CAGHQQFYEQYF

J gene: TRBJ2-2
clone size: NA
D gene: TRBD2
V gene: TRBV2
CDR3 DNA: TGTGCCAGCAGTCCTCGGTCGGGGGGACTCGGCACCGGGGAGCTGTTTTTT
CDR3 protein: CASSPRSGGLGTGELFF

J gene: TRBJ1-1
clone size: NA
D gene: NA
V gene: TRBV6-5
CDR3 DNA: TGTGCCAGCAGTTACCAAAGACAGGCACGTAACACTGAAGCTTTCTTT
CDR3 protein: CASSYQRQARNTEAFF

J gene: TRBJ2-2
clone size: NA
D gene: TRBD2
V gene: TRBV11-1
CDR3 DNA: TGTGCCAGCACCGAATCGGGGGGGCCCGGGGAGCTGTTTTTT
CDR3 protein: CASTESGGPGELFF

J gene: TRBJ2-3
clone size: NA
D gene: NA
V gene: TRBV5-4
CDR3 DNA: TGTGCCAGCAGCTTTGGGGCGGACCGCACAGATACGCAGTATTTT
CDR3 protein: CASSFGADRTDTQYF

J gene: TRBJ1-5
clone size: NA
D gene: NA
V gene: TRBV5-1
CDR3 DNA: TGCGCCAGCAAGGAGGGTTCTAATAGCAATCAGCCCCAGCATTTT
CDR3 protein: CASKEGSNSNQPQHF

J gene: TRBJ2-5
clone size: NA
D gene: TRBD2
V gene: TRBV2
CDR3 DNA: TGTGCCAGCAGTGTTAGCGGGGGGCTCCAAGAGACCCAGTACTTC
CDR3 protein: CASSVSGGLQETQYF

J gene: TRBJ2-3
clone size: NA
D gene: TRBD2
V gene: TRBV5-1
CDR3 DNA: TGCGCCAGCAGCTTGGTCGAGCGGGGGGGCGTAGAGGGAGTTACGCAGTATTTT
CDR3 protein: CASSLVERGGVEGVTQYF

J gene: TRBJ2-4
clone size: NA
D gene: TRBD1
V gene: TRBV23-1
CDR3 DNA: TGCGCCAGCAGCCGCGACAGGGGACGCGGCAGAAACATTCAGTACTTC
CDR3 protein: CASSRDRGRGRNIQYF

J gene: TRBJ1-2
clone size: NA
D gene: NA
V gene: TRBV30
CDR3 DNA: TGTGCCTGCAGGGGAACAGCCTCTAAACGCTACACCTTC
CDR3 protein: CACRGTASKRYTF

J gene: TRBJ1-1
clone size: NA
D gene: NA
V gene: TRBV2
CDR3 DNA: TGTGCCAGCAGGAGTGCGGCCTTGAACACTGAAGCTTTCTTT
CDR3 protein: CASRSAALNTEAFF

J gene: TRBJ1-4
clone size: NA
D gene: NA
V gene: TRBV24-1
CDR3 DNA: TGTGCCACCAGTGATCCAGGGAAGAATAATGAAAAACTGTTTTTT
CDR3 protein: CATSDPGKNNEKLFF

J gene: TRBJ2-1
clone size: few
D gene: NA
V gene: TRBV9
CDR3 DNA: TGTGCCAGCAGCGTAGGCCCTAGCCGGAGCTCCTACAATGAGCAGTTCTTC
CDR3 protein: CASSVGPSRSSYNEQFF

J gene: TRBJ1-5
clone size: once
D gene: TRBD1
V gene: TRBV19
CDR3 DNA: TGTGCCAGTAGTATATTCCCCTTTTCGGGACAGACTTATCAGCCCCAGCATTTT
CDR3 protein: CASSIFPFSGQTYQPQHF

J gene: TRBJ2-3
clone size: NA
D gene: NA
V gene: TRBV5-4
CDR3 DNA: TGTGCCAGCAGCTTGAGCTTCGTAACTAGCACAGATACGCAGTATTTT
CDR3 protein: CASSLSFVTSTDTQYF

J gene: TRBJ1-1
clone size: once
D gene: TRBD1
V gene: TRBV7-6
CDR3 DNA: TGTGCCAGCAGCGCGGACAGGGGGCAAGCTTTCTTT
CDR3 protein: CASSADRGQAFF

J gene: TRBJ2-2
clone size: NA
D gene: TRBD1
V gene: TRBV9
CDR3 DNA: TGTGCCAGCAACAGTAACAGGGGTGGAGCCGGGGAGCTGTTTTTT
CDR3 protein: CASNSNRGGAGELFF

J gene: TRBJ2-3
clone size: NA
D gene: NA
V gene: TRBV20-1
CDR3 DNA: TGCAGTGCTAGCGGGGATACGCAGTATTTT
CDR3 protein: CSASGDTQYF

J gene: TRBJ2-2
clone size: once
D gene: TRBD1
V gene: TRBV5-1
CDR3 DNA: TGCGCCAGCAGCTTTCCGGGACAGGCGATCACCGGGGAGCTGTTTTTT
CDR3 protein: CASSFPGQAITGELFF

J gene: TRBJ2-2
clone size: NA
D gene: NA
V gene: TRBV24-1
CDR3 DNA: TGTGCCACCGCTGGGGCAGGGTCGGCCGGGGAGCTGTTTTTT
CDR3 protein: CATAGAGSAGELFF

J gene: TRBJ2-1
clone size: NA
D gene: TRBD2
V gene: TRBV29-1
CDR3 DNA: TGCAGCGTTGATGCAGTGGCGGGGGTGTACAATGAGCAGTTCTTC
CDR3 protein: CSVDAVAGVYNEQFF

J gene: TRBJ2-3
clone size: NA
D gene: TRBD2
V gene: TRBV6-4
CDR3 DNA: TGTGCCAGCCGGTCTAGCGGGGGGGCCGGCACAGATACGCAGTATTTT
CDR3 protein: CASRSSGGAGTDTQYF

J gene: TRBJ2-5
clone size: NA
D gene: NA
V gene: TRBV21-1
CDR3 DNA: TGTGCCAGCACGCAACGCGATCGGGACAAAGAGACCCAGTACTTC
CDR3 protein: CASTQRDRDKETQYF

J gene: TRBJ1-5
clone size: NA
D gene: NA
V gene: TRBV29-1
CDR3 DNA: TGCAGCGTTCAGGGGTCGTACGATCAGCCCCAGCATTTT
CDR3 protein: CSVQGSYDQPQHF

J gene: TRBJ1-1
clone size: NA
D gene: NA
V gene: TRBV5-5
CDR3 DNA: TGTGCCAGCAGCTTGGATGGGGGGGCACACACTGAAGCTTTCTTT
CDR3 protein: CASSLDGGAHTEAFF

J gene: TRBJ1-5
clone size: NA
D gene: TRBD1
V gene: TRBV19
CDR3 DNA: TGTGCCAGTAGTATTTGGCAGGGGGGCAATCAGCCCCAGCATTTT
CDR3 protein: CASSIWQGGNQPQHF

J gene: TRBJ1-4
clone size: once
D gene: NA
V gene: TRBV30
CDR3 DNA: TGTGCCTGGAGTTGGAGGACTAATGAAAAACTGTTTTTT
CDR3 protein: CAWSWRTNEKLFF